What follows are 21 T cell receptor beta chains derived from one specimen sequenced in a study of human T cells and chemical hapten exposure. One entry per CDR3 protein, called by TCRdb with MiXCR from the RACE reads. The sample has more than 70,000 distinct CDR3 sequences; roughly 12% are singletons. As to time point: patch test 2, 6 weeks after DPC sensitization. Treatment: therapeutic diphenylcyclopropenone sensitization with weekly scalp DPC. The source material was whole blood, sampled in connection with sensitization to the hapten diphenylcyclopropenone (DPC). These TCRs come from a man aged 18 to 29 with alopecia areata. Some clones in this sample may be carry-over from other donors' samples.

This clonotype was observed a few times. The V gene is TRBV4-3, the J gene TRBJ1-1; D unclear. CDR1 is LGHNA, CDR2 YSLEER, per germline. Trimming removed 4 bases from V and 1 base from J, with 13 bases in between. This CDR3 has 15 amino acids. The DNA of the CDR3 is TGCGCCAGCAGCCCGGACCTAGCTACGAACACTGAAGCTTTCTTT. Translated: CASSPDLATNTEAFF.

This clonotype was found a few times. The V gene is TRBV7-2, the J gene TRBJ2-7, with no clear D. The V end lost 5 bases, the J end lost 1 base, and 9 bases lay between the germline ends. This CDR3 has 13 amino acids. Germline CDR1 is SGHTA and CDR2 is FQGNSA. The CDR3 region is CASSLSSSYEQYF. In DNA form, the CDR3 reads TGTGCCAGCAGCCTATCATCTTCCTACGAGCAGTACTTC.

This sequence joins TRBV6-5 and TRBJ2-3, with 12 bases that match TRBD1. The ends lost 5 bases at V and 5 bases at J; junction bases unmatched: 14. This CDR3 contains 18 residues. The germline CDR1 and CDR2 sequences are MNHEY and SVGAGI. CDR3 nucleotide sequence: TGTGCCAGCAGTCCCCTTCCGGGACAGGGGGCAAGAGTAGATACGCAGTATTTT. Its protein is CASSPLPGQGARVDTQYF.

The V and J genes are TRBV11-2 and TRBJ2-1; 8 nucleotides match TRBD2. Unmatched junction bases numbered 6, after V lost 6 bases and J lost 2 bases. The germline V gene has CDR1 SGHAT and CDR2 FQNNGV. This CDR3 contains 15 residues. The CDR3 sequence: CASSSSGGPYNEQFF. CDR3 bases: TGTGCCAGCAGTTCAAGCGGGGGACCCTACAATGAGCAGTTCTTC.

This clonotype has a handful of counts. This sequence joins TRBV7-3 and TRBJ2-3, with unresolved D. Trimming left V 0 bases short and J 6 bases short, with 13 bases between. The CDR3 consists of 15 residues. CDR1 and CDR2 (germline): SGHTA, FQGTGA. The DNA of the CDR3 is TGTGCCAGCAGCTTAACCTCGGAAGTTCGGGATACGCAGTATTTT. It is translated as CASSLTSEVRDTQYF.

In its sample, this clonotype was seen a few times. The gene calls are TRBV10-2 and TRBJ1-4; maybe TRBD1 (6 bases). V shed 3 bases and J shed 5 bases, with 13 bases lying between them. Germline assignment: CDR1 WSHSY and CDR2 SAAADI. The CDR3 length is 15 residues. The chain's CDR3 is CASSDLGHTNEKLFF. CDR3 nucleotides: TGCGCCAGCAGTGATTTGGGACACACGAATGAAAAACTGTTTTTT.

This clonotype was counted a few times. DNA for the CDR3: TGCGCCAGCAGAGTCGTGGGGACGGGTGAAGCTTTCTTT. Protein: CASRVVGTGEAFF. The V gene is TRBV5-1, the J gene TRBJ1-1; TRBD1 is a possible D gene (5 bases). This CDR3 comprises 13 residues. Looked up from germline, CDR1 is SGHRS and CDR2 is YFSETQ. Trimming shortened V by 5 bases and J by 7 bases, and 15 bases separated the two germline ends.

The V gene is TRBV7-6, the J gene TRBJ1-5; D is ambiguous. Looked up from germline, CDR1 is SGHVS and CDR2 is FNYEAQ. This CDR3 contains 14 residues. Trimming took off 0 bases at V and 2 bases at J, with 5 bases between the two ends. CDR3 DNA: TGTGCCAGCAGCTTAGCAGGGCGCAATCAGCCCCAGCATTTT. Residues: CASSLAGRNQPQHF.

This clonotype was counted only a few times. This chain joins TRBV10-3 and TRBJ2-2; a possible D gene is TRBD1 (5 bases). Looked up from germline, CDR1 is ENHRY and CDR2 is SYGVKD. This CDR3 has 14 amino acids. V was pared by 2 bases and J by 1 base, with 5 bases between. The CDR3: CAISEGQNTGELFF. For the CDR3, the DNA is TGTGCCATCAGTGAGGGACAGAACACCGGGGAGCTGTTTTTT.

This clonotype was observed a single time. This chain connects TRBV5-1 to TRBJ1-5; D unresolved. This CDR3 is 13 amino acids long. CDR1 and CDR2 from the germline V gene are SGHRS and YFSETQ. Trimming removed 0 bases at V and 6 bases at J, with 7 bases between. CDR3 loop: CASSLAGFQPQHF. The CDR3 DNA sequence: TGCGCCAGCAGCTTGGCCGGGTTTCAGCCCCAGCATTTT.

This sequence joins TRBV4-3 and TRBJ2-2; no definite D call. CDR3 length equals 16 residues. V lost 1 base and J 2 bases, leaving 11 bases between the germline ends. CDR1 is LGHNA, CDR2 YSLEER, per germline. The DNA for the CDR3 is TGCGCCAGCAGCCAAGGTGGAAATCCAAACACCGGGGAGCTGTTTTTT. Translation: CASSQGGNPNTGELFF.

The chain is built from TRBV6-5 and TRBJ1-5; D call uncertain. CDR3 length: 15 amino acids. V was clipped by 3 bases and J by 2 bases, with 11 bases between them. Germline V lookup: CDR1 MNHEY, CDR2 SVGAGI. The CDR3 sequence is CASSYSSDGNQPQHF. The CDR3 DNA follows: TGTGCCAGCAGTTATTCGAGTGATGGCAATCAGCCCCAGCATTTT.

CDR3 protein: CASSSQGVQPQHF. Here the CDR3 DNA reads TGTGCCAGCAGTTCACAGGGAGTTCAGCCCCAGCATTTT. The chain is built from TRBV6-2 or TRBV6-3 and TRBJ1-5, with a weak D call TRBD1 (6 bases). CDR3 length: 13 residues. The ends were cut back, 4 bases at V and 6 bases at J, with 10 bases in the middle. Germline V lookup: CDR1 MNHEY, CDR2 SVGEGT.

The table lists this clonotype with a few counts. The V and J genes are TRBV11-2 and TRBJ2-1; 9 nucleotides align to TRBD2. Germline CDR1 and CDR2: SGHAT and FQNNGV. Unmatched junction bases numbered 12, after V lost 5 bases and J lost 10 bases. The CDR3 is 15 amino acids. CDR3 amino acids: CASSPRPAGGREQFF. The CDR3 DNA follows: TGTGCCAGCAGCCCCAGACCAGCGGGGGGTAGAGAGCAGTTCTTC.

This chain links TRBV5-1 with TRBJ1-1; D is uncertain. In germline, CDR1 is SGHRS, CDR2 YFSETQ. The CDR3 has 13 amino acids. The V end lost 7 bases, the J end lost 6 bases, and 16 bases lay between the germline ends. CDR3 sequence (DNA): TGCGCCAGCTCCCTGGGTTCTAACCCTGAAGCTTTCTTT. Translating it yields CASSLGSNPEAFF. The full variable domain, with the rest looked up from reference TRBV5-1 and TRBJ1-1, is KAGVTQTPRYLIKTRGQQVTLSCSPISGHRSVSWYQQTPGQGLQFLFEYFSETQRNKGNFPGRFSGRQFSNSRSEMNVSTLELGDSALYLCASSLGSNPEAFFGQGTRLTVV.

This clonotype was seen many times. This rearrangement joins TRBV7-9 to TRBJ2-2; TRBD2 might be the D (5 bases). Deletions cut 4 bases from V and 6 bases from J, with 12 bases between. CDR1 is SEHNR and CDR2 is FQNEAQ in the germline V gene (reference sequence). There are 14 residues in the CDR3. The CDR3 sequence: CASSSTGIAGELFF. Here the CDR3 DNA reads TGTGCCAGCAGCTCGACGGGGATCGCCGGGGAGCTGTTTTTT.

The chain is built from TRBV3-1 and TRBJ2-2; TRBD2 matches at 7 bases. J gave up 10 bases and V 4 bases, and 6 bases lay outside the gene matches. Germline CDR1 is LGHDT and CDR2 is YNNKEL (reference sequence). The CDR3 consists of 13 residues. CDR3 amino acids: CASSLPGLEELFF. CDR3 DNA sequence: TGTGCCAGCAGCCTCCCCGGACTAGAGGAGCTGTTTTTT.

V usage is TRBV6-5 and J usage is TRBJ2-5, with D possibly being TRBD2 (5 bases). V lost 0 bases and J 4 bases, leaving 9 bases between the germline ends. CDR1 is MNHEY, CDR2 SVGAGI, per germline. The CDR3 contains 14 residues. DNA of the CDR3: TGTGCCAGCAGTTACTCTGCTGGGAGAGAGACCCAGTACTTC. Its protein product is CASSYSAGRETQYF.

The CDR3 loop reads CATLGDRTYNEQFF. CDR3 bases: TGTGCCACTTTAGGAGACAGGACCTACAATGAGCAGTTCTTC. J is TRBJ2-1 and V is TRBV28; D is perhaps TRBD1 (6 bases). The CDR3 consists of 14 residues. The germline gives CDR1 MDHEN, CDR2 SYDVKM. Trimming left V 10 bases short and J 2 bases short, with 15 bases between.

This clonotype has ten or more counts. The gene calls are TRBV7-9 and TRBJ1-3; D gene ambiguous. Trimming removed 5 bases from V and 0 bases from J, with 2 bases in between. The CDR3 loop spans 12 amino acids. Looked up from germline, CDR1 is SEHNR and CDR2 is FQNEAQ (reference sequence). CDR3 in amino acids: CASSVSGNTIYF. The CDR3 DNA reads TGTGCCAGCAGCGTCTCTGGAAACACCATATATTTT.

The genes are TRBV4-1 and TRBJ2-2; D is ambiguous. With 1 base removed from V and 11 bases from J, the gap between germline ends came to 8 bases. Germline-derived CDR1 and CDR2 are MGHRA and YSYEKL. The CDR3 consists of 12 residues. CDR3 sequence (DNA): TGCGCCAGCAGCCAAGTTGGCACCGAGCTGTTTTTT. It translates to CASSQVGTELFF.